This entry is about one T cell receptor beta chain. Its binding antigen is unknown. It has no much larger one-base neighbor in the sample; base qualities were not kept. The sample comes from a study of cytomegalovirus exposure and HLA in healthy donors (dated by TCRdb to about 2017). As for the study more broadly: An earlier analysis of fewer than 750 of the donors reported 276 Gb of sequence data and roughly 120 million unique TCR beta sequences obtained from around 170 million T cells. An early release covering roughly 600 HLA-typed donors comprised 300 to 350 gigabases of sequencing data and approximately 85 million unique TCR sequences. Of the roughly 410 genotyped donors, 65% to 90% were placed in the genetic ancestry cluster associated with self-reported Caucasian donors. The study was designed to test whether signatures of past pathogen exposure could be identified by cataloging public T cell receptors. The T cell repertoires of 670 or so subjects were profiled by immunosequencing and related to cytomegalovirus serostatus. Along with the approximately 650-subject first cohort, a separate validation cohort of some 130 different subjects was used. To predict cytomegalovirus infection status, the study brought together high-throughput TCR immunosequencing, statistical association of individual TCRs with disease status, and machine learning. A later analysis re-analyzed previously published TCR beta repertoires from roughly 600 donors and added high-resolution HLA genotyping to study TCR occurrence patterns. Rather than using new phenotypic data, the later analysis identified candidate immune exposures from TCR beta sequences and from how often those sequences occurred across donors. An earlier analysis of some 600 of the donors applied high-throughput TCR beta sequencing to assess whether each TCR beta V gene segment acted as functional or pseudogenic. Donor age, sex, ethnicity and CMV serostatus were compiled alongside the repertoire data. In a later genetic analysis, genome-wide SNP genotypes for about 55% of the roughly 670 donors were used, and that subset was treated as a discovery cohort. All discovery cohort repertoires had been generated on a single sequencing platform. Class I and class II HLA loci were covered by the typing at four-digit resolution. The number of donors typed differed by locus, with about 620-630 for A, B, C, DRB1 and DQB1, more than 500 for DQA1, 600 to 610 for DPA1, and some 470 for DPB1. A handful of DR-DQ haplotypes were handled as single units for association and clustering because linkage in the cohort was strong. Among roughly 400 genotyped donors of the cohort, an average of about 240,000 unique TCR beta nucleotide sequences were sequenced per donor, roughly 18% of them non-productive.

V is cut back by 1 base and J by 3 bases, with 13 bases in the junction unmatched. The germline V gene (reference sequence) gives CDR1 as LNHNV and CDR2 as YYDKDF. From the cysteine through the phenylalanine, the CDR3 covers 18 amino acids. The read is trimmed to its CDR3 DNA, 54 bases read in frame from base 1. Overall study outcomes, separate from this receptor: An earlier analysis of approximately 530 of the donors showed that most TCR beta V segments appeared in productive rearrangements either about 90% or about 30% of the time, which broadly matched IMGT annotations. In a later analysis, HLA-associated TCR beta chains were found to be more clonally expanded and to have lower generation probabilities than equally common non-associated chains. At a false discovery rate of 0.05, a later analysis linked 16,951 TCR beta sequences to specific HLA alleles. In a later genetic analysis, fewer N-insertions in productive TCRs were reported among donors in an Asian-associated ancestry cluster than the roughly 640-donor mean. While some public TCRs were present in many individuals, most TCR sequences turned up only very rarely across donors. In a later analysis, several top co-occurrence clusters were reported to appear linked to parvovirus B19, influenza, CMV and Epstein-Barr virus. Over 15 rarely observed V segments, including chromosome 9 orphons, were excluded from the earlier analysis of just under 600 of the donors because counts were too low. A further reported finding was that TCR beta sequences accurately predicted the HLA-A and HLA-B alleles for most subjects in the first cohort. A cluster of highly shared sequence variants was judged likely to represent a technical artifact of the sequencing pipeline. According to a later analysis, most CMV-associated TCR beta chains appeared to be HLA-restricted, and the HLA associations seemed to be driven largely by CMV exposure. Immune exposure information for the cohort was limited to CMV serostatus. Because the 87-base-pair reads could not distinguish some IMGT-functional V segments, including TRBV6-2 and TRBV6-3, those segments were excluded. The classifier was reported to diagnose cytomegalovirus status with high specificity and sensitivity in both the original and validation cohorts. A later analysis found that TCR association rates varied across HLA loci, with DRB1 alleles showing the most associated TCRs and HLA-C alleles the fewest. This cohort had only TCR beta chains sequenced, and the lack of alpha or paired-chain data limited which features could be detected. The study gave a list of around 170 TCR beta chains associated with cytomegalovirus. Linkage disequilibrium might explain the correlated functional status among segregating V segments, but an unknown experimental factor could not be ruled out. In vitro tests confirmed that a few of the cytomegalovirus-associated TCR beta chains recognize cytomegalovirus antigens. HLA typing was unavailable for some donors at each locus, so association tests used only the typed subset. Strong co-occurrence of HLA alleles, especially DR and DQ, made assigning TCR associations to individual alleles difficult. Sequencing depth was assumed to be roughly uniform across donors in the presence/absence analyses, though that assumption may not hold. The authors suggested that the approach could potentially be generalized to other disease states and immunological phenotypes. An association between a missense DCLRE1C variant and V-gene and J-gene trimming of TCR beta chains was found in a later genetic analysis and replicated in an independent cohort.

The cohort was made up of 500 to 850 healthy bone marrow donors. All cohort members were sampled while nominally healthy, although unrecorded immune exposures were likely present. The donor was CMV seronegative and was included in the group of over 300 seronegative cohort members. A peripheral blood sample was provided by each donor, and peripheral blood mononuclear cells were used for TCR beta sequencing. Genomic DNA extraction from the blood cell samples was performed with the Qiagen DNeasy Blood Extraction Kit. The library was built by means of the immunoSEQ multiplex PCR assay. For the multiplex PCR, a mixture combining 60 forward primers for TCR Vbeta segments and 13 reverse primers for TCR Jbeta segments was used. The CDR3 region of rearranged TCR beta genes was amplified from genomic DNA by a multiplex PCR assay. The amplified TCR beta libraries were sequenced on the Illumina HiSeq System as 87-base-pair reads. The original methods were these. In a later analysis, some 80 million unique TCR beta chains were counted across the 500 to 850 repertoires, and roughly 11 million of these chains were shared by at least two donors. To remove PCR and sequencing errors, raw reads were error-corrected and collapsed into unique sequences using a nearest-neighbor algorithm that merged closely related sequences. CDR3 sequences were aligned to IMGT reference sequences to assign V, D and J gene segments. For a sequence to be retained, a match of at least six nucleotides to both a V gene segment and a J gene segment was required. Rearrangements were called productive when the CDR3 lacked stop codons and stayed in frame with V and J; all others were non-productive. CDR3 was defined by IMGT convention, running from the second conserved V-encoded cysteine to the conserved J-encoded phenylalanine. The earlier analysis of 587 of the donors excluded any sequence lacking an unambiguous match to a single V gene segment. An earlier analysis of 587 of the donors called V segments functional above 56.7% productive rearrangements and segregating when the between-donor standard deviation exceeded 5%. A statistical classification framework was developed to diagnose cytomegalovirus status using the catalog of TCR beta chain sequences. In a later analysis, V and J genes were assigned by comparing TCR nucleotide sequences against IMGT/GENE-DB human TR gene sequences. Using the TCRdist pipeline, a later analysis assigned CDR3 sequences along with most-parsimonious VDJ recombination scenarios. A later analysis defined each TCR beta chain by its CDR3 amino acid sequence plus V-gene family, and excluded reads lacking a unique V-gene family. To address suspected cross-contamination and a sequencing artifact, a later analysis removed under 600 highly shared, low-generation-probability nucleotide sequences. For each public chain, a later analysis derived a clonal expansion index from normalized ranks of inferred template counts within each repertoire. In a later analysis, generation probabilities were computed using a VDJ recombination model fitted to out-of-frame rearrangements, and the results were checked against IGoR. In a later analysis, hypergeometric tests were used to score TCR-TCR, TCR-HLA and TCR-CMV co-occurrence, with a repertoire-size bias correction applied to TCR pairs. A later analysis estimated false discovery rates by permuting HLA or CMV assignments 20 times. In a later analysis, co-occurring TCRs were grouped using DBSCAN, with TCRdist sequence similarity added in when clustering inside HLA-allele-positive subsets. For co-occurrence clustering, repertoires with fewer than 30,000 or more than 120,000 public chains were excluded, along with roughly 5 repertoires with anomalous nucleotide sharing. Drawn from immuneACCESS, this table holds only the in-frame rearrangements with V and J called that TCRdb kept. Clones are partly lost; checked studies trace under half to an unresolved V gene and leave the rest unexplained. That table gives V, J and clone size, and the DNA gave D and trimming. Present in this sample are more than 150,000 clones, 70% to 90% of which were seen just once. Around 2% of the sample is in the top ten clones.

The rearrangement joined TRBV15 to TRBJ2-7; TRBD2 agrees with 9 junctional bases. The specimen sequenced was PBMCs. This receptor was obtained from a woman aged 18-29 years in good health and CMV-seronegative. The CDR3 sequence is CATSRGVAGASLGYEQYF. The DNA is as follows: TGTGCCACCAGCAGAGGGGTAGCGGGAGCATCATTGGGCTACGAGCAGTACTTC.